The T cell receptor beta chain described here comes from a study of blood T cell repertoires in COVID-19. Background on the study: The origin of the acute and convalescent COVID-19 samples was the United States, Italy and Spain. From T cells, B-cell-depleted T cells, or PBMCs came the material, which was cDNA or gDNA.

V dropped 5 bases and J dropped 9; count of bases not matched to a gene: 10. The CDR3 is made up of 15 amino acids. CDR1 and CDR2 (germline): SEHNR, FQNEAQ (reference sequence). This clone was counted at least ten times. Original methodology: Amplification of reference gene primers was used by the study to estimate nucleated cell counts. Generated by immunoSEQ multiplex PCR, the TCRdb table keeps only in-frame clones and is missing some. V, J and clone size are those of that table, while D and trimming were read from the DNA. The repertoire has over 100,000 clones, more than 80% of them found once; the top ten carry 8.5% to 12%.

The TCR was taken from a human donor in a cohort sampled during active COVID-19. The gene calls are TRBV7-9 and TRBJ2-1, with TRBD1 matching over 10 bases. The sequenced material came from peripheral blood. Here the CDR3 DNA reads TGTGCCAGCAGCCCCCGGGGACAGGGGACCGGTGAGCAGTTCTTC. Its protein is CASSPRGQGTGEQFF. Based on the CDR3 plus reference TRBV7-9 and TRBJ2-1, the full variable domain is DTGVSQNPRHKITKRGQNVTFRCDPISEHNRLYWYRQTLGQGPEFLTYFQNEAQLEKSRLLSDRFSAERPKGSFSTLEIQRTEQGDSAMYLCASSPRGQGTGEQFFGPGTRLTVL.